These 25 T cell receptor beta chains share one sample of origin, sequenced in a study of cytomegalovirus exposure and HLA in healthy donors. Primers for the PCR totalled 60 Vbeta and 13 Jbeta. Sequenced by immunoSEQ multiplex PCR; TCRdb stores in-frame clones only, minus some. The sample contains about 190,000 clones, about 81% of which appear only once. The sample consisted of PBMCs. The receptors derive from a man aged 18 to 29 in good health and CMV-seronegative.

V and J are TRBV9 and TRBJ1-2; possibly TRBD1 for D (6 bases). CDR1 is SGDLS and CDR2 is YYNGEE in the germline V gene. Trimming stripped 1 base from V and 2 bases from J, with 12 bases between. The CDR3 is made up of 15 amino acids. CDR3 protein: CASSVKPGHNYGYTF. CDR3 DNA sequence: TGTGCCAGCAGCGTAAAACCGGGACACAACTATGGCTACACCTTC.

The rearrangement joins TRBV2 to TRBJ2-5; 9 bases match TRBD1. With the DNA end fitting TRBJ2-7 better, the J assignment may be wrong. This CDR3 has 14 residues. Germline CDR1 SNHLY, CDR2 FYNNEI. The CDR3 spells CASSQDRGDYEQYF. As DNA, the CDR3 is TGTGCCAGCAGTCAGGACAGGGGAGACTACGAGCAGTACTTC.

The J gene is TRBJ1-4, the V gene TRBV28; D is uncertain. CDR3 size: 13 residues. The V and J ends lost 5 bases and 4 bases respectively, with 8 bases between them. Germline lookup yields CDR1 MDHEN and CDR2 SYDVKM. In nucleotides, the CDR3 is TGTGCCAGCAGTCGGAGGAGTAATGAAAAACTGTTTTTT. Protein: CASSRRSNEKLFF.

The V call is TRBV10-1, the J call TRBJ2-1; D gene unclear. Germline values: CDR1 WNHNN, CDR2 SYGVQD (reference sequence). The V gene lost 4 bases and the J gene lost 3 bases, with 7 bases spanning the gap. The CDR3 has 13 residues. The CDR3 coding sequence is TGCGCCAGCAGTGTTAGCCTCTACAATGAGCAGTTCTTC. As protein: CASSVSLYNEQFF.

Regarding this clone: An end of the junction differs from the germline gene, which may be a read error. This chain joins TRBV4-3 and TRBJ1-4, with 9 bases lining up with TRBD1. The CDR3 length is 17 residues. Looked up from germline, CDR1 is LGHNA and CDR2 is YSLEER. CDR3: CASGQDLTTGGTEKLFF. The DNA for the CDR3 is TGCGCCAGCGGCCAAGATCTTACGACAGGGGGTACTGAAAAACTGTTTTTT.

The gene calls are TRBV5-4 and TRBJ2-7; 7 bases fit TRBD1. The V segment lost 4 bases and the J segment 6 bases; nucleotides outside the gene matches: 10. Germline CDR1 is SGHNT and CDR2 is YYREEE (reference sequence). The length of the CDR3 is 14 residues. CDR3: CASSPPRDSTEQYF. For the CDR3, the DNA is TGTGCCAGCAGCCCACCCCGGGACAGTACCGAGCAGTACTTC.

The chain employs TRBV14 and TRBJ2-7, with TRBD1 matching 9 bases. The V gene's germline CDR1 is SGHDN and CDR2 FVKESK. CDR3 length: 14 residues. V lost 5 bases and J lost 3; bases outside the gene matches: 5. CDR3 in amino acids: CASSTNRGLYEQYF. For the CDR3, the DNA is TGTGCCAGCAGCACTAACAGGGGGCTCTACGAGCAGTACTTC.

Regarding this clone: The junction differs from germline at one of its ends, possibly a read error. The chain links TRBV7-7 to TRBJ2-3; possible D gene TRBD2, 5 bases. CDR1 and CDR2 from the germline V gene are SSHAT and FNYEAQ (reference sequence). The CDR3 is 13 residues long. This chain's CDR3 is CASSLARKDTQYF. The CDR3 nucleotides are TGTGCTAGCAGCTTAGCGCGAAAAGATACGCAGTATTTT.

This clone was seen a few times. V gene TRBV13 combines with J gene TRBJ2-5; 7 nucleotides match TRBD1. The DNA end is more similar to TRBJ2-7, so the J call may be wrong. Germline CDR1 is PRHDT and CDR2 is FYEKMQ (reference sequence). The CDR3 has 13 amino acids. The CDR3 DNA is TGTGCCAGCAGCGTACAGGGGTCCTACGAGCAGTACTTC. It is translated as CASSVQGSYEQYF.

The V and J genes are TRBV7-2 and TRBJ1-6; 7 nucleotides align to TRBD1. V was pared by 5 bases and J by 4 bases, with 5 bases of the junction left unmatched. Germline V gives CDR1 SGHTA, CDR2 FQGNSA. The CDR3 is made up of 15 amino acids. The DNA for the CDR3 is TGTGCCAGCAGCCCCGGGACAGTATATAATTCACCCCTCCACTTT. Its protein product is CASSPGTVYNSPLHF.

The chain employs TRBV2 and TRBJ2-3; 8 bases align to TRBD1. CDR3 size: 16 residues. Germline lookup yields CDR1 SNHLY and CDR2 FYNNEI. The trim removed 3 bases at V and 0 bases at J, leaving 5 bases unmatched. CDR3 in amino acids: CASSDPTGGSTDTQYF. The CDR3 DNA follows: TGTGCCAGCAGTGATCCCACAGGGGGGAGCACAGATACGCAGTATTTT.

The CDR3 sequence: CASSVVGTSGRPGTDTQYF. CDR3 coding DNA: TGTGCCAGCAGCGTAGTAGGGACTAGCGGGAGACCTGGCACAGATACGCAGTATTTT. This rearrangement joins TRBV9 to TRBJ2-3; 14 bases line up with TRBD2. CDR1 and CDR2 (germline): SGDLS, YYNGEE. The length of the CDR3 is 19 residues. Losses at the gene ends were 0 bases for V and 1 base for J; bases not matched to a gene: 7.

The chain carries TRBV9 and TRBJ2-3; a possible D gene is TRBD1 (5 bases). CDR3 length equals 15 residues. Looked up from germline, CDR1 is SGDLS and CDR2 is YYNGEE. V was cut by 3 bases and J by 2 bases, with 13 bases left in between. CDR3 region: CASSGQLAFTDTQYF. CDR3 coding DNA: TGTGCCAGCAGCGGACAGCTCGCGTTCACAGATACGCAGTATTTT.

The CDR3: CASSPGPGGEQFF. Written as DNA, the CDR3 is TGTGCCAGCAGCCCGGGCCCCGGGGGTGAGCAGTTCTTC. V is TRBV7-6 and J is TRBJ2-1; possible D gene TRBD2, 6 bases. Trimming cost V 5 bases and J 9 bases, with 14 bases left between them. The CDR3 loop spans 13 amino acids. Germline loops: CDR1 SGHVS, CDR2 FNYEAQ. Looking up the rest from reference TRBV7-6 and TRBJ2-1 gives the full variable domain: GAGVSQSPRYKVTKRGQDVALRCDPISGHVSLYWYRQALGQGPEFLTYFNYEAQQDKSGLPNDRFSAERPEGSISTLTIQRTEQRDSAMYRCASSPGPGGEQFFGPGTRLTVL.

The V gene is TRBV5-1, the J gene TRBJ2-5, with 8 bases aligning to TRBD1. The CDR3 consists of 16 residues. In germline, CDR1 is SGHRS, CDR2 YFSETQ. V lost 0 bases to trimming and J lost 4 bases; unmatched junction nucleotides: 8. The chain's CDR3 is CASSLGTGSVGETQYF. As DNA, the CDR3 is TGCGCCAGCAGCTTGGGGACAGGGTCAGTGGGAGAGACCCAGTACTTC.

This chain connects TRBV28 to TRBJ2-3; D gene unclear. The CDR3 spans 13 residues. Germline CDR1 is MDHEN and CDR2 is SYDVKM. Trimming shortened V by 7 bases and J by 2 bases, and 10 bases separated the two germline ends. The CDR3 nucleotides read TGTGCCAGCAAAGAGGTTTCCACAGATACGCAGTATTTT. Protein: CASKEVSTDTQYF.

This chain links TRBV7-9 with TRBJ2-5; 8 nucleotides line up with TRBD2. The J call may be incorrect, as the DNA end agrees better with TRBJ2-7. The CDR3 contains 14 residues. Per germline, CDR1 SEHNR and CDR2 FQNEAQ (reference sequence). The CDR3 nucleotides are TGTGCCAGCAGCTCCCAGCGGGGGCCCTACGAGCAGTACTTC. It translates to CASSSQRGPYEQYF.

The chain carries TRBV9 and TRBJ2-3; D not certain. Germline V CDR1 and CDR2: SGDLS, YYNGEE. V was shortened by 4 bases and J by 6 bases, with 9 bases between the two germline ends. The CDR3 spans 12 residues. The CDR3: CASSPHGDTQYF. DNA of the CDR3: TGTGCCAGCAGCCCCCACGGGGATACGCAGTATTTT.

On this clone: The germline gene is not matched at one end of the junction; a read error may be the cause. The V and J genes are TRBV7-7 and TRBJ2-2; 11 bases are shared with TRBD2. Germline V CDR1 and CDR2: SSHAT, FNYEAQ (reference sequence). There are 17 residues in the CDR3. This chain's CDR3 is CASSQGVRLAGPGELFF. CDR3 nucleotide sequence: TGTGCTAGCAGCCAAGGAGTGAGACTAGCGGGACCCGGGGAGCTGTTTTTT.

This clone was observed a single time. CDR3 DNA sequence: TGTGCCAGCAGCCAAGTCCCAATCGGGGCCTACGAGCAGTACTTC. Amino acid sequence: CASSQVPIGAYEQYF. V usage is TRBV14 and J usage is TRBJ2-7; TRBD2 might be the D (5 bases). Germline assignment: CDR1 SGHDN and CDR2 FVKESK. This CDR3 is built from 15 residues. Between the trimmed V and J ends, which lost 1 base and 2 bases, there was a span of 12 bases.

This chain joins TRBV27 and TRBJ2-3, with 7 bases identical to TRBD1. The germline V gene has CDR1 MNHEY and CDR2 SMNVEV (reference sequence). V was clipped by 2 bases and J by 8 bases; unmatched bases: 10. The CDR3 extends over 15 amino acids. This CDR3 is CASSLNRGVPGTQYF. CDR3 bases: TGTGCCAGCAGTTTAAACAGGGGAGTGCCGGGTACGCAGTATTTT.

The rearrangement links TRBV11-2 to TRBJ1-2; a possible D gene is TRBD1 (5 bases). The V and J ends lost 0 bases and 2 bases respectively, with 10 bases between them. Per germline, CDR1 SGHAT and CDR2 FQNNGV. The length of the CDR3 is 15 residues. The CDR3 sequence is CASSLENRRNYGYTF. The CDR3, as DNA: TGTGCCAGCAGCTTAGAGAACAGGCGGAACTATGGCTACACCTTC.

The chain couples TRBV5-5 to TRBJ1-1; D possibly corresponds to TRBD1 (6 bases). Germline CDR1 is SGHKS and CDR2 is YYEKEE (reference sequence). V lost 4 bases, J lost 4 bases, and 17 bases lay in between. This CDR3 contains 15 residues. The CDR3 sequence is CASSIRGGLGTEAFF. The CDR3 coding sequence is TGTGCCAGCAGCATAAGGGGGGGGCTCGGCACTGAAGCTTTCTTT.

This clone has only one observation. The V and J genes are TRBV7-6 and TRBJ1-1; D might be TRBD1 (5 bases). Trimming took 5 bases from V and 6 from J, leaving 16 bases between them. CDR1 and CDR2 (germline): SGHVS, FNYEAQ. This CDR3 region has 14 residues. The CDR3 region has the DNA TGTGCCAGCAGCCCATCCGTGGGAGGGGCTGAAGCTTTCTTT. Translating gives CASSPSVGGAEAFF.

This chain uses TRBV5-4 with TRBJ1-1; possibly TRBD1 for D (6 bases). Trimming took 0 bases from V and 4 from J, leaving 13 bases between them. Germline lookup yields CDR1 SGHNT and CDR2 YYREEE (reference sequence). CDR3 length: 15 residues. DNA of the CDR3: TGTGCCAGCAGCTTGGTTGGGGGCCGTATCACTGAAGCTTTCTTT. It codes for CASSLVGGRITEAFF.